This T cell receptor (beta chain) came from a study of Graves' ophthalmopathy and Graves' hyperthyroidism. CDR1 and CDR2 (germline): SGHRS, YFSETQ. V was shortened by 7 bases and J by 7 bases, with 17 bases between the two germline ends. The CDR3 runs to 14 residues. Amplification of the TCR beta CDR3 regions used RNA transcripts (as template). An initial RT-PCR round employing HTBI primers preceded a second-round multiplex PCR. TCRdb re-analysed the multiplex PCR reads in MiXCR, keeping a single row per CDR3 protein. The table includes hundreds of thousands of distinct CDR3 sequences, roughly 20% detected once. This clonotype was observed many times.

This sequence joins TRBV5-1 and TRBJ2-2; D unclear. This clonotype originated in a woman younger than 35 with stable Graves' hyperthyroidism. Material: peripheral blood. This CDR3 reads CASARLELGGELFF. In DNA, the CDR3 is TGCGCCAGCGCAAGGCTGGAGTTGGGCGGGGAGCTGTTTTTT.